Included here is one T cell receptor beta chain sequence, with context. It lacks a known antigen. Per-base qualities were not stored, and no clone one base away is much larger. Library prep was done by 5' RACE. The reads were generated on an Illumina HiSeq 2500. The second PCR ran for roughly 6 to 11 cycles and used a J-beta primer mix along with a sample-barcoded 5' primer. A template-switch 5' adaptor carrying 12 random nucleotides introduced a unique molecular identifier onto each TCR beta cDNA molecule. Each sample yielded at least 3 million CDR3-containing paired-end reads. First-strand cDNA synthesis was performed from all RNA using the Mint cDNA synthesis kit, with priming by a TRBC-specific oligonucleotide. All cDNA was treated with uracil-DNA glycosylase and then went through a first 18-cycle PCR with the universal primers M1SS and BC2_uni_R. Per the original workflow: Each sample was normalized by randomly selecting 1 million high-quality reads, each carrying a distinct molecular identifier. Reads with shared molecular identifiers were discarded instead of being binned into consensus sequences. CDR3 identification, clonotype clustering and error correction used MiTCR with a Q25 quality threshold and the strictest error-elimination algorithm. Lower-bound total TCR beta diversity was estimated with a nonparametric unseen species model using Euler transformation. Clones were called with MiXCR by TCRdb after fastp trimmed the public reads at Q25, and only in-frame beta chains were retained. Each entry is one CDR3 protein sequence, shown with its most common DNA and genes. The V and J calls and clone size come from TCRdb's table, not from the authors' own analysis. This sample has 650,000 to 800,000 distinct CDR3 sequences in its table, and around 42% of those were observed once. In total, the top ten clones hold roughly 19% of the sample.

The donors were a few dozen Caucasian individuals from Russia, aged 6 to 90 years, who were systemically healthy. Each donor gave roughly 9 milliliters of peripheral blood, drawn into EDTA-treated Vacutainer tubes. Ficoll-Paque density-gradient centrifugation was used to isolate PBMCs, with at least 6.5 million obtained per sample. Trizol reagent was used to extract total RNA from the PBMCs, yielding at least 6 micrograms per sample. Naive CD45RAhigh/CD27high T cell percentages were measured by flow cytometry on a PBMC aliquot from every donor. The sample comes from a study of blood T cells in healthy people across ages (dated by TCRdb to between 2014 and 2017). Background on the whole study: In model experiments, template switching captured about one uniquely barcoded TCR beta cDNA molecule for every two T cells. The study measured age-related changes in TCR beta repertoire diversity using deep sequencing normalized with unique cDNA molecular identifiers. Donors were grouped into four age groups: young (average 16 years), middle-aged (roughly 37), aged (about 59) and long-lived (approximately 78). To avoid experimental bias, donors of different ages were spread randomly across the sequencing lanes. Using the same blood draw, the study looked at two additional independent replicas of 1 million unique cDNA reads for two donors, one aged 18 to 30 and the other aged 80 or older. Overall study outcomes, separate from this receptor: As age increased, observed TCR beta diversity per million T cells dropped in a roughly linear way, and a significant reduction was already evident by age roughly 36. Compared with the aged group, the long-lived group had more naive CD4+ T cells, fewer expanded clones and increased TCR diversity, suggesting age selection. A strong correlation was found between observed TCR beta diversity and the percentage of naive T cells measured by flow cytometry. Conclusive comparison of naive and antigen-experienced compartments was prevented by the profiling of bulk unsorted PBMCs. Estimates of total diversity based on one million sequenced T cells were considered lower bounds and underestimates. Donor CMV infection status was unknown, potentially confounding age-related changes in expanded clonotypes.

The CDR3 runs 16 residues from the cysteine to the phenylalanine. Just the 48-base CDR3 DNA is kept, in frame starting at base 1. The germline V gene specifies LGHNA as CDR1 and YSLEER as CDR2. V is pared back by 0 bases and J by 7 bases, with 19 bases lying between the germline termini. This TCR was sampled from a man aged 60-69 years in good health. The chain couples TRBV4-3 to TRBJ2-7; the D gene remains uncertain. Material: blood. The DNA sequence is TGCGCCAGCAGCCAAGATCGGGCCAGGTACCCTGGAGAGCAGTACTTC. Its protein product is CASSQDRARYPGEQYF.